The rows below give T cell receptor beta chains drawn from one sample of a study of blood T cell repertoires in COVID-19. TCRdb keeps only in-frame clones here, not all; method: immunoSEQ multiplex PCR. Of approximately 310,000 clones detected, around 87% appear once; the ten largest clones hold 1%. The sample comprised peripheral blood. These TCRs come from a man in his forties or fifties with active or convalescent COVID-19. Each CDR3 is given with its conserved first and last residue. Each record gives: J gene, clone size, V gene, D gene, CDR3 DNA, CDR3 protein. D genes are given only for firm matches. Clone size is given for some rows only: seen once, a few or many times, or a class if the clone is expanded.

TRBJ1-4	.	TRBV6-5	TRBD1	TGTGCCAGCAGTCCAGGGGGAAATGGTGAAAAACTGTTTTTT	CASSPGGNGEKLFF
TRBJ2-7	.	TRBV19	.	TGTGCCAGTAGTACAGTTTACTCCTACGAGCAGTACTTC	CASSTVYSYEQYF
TRBJ2-1	.	TRBV19	.	TGTGCCAGCCAACGAGCGACTCCCAACAATGAGCAGTTCTTC	CASQRATPNNEQFF
TRBJ2-7	.	TRBV28	.	TGTGCCAGCAGTTTGTTGGAGCACGAGCAGTACTTC	CASSLLEHEQYF
TRBJ2-3	.	TRBV24-1	.	TGTGCCACCAGTGATTGGGACTCCGGAGATACGCAGTATTTT	CATSDWDSGDTQYF
TRBJ2-3	few	TRBV9	.	TGTGCCAGCAGCGGGGGGGACGGCGTCACAGATACGCAGTATTTT	CASSGGDGVTDTQYF
TRBJ2-1	.	TRBV14	TRBD2	TGTGCCAGCAGCCATGGGACTAGCGGGGCTTTCTCCTACAATGAGCAGTTCTTC	CASSHGTSGAFSYNEQFF
TRBJ2-7	.	TRBV19	.	TGTGCCAGTCGCGGGGCCCCCTCCTACGAGCAGTACTTC	CASRGAPSYEQYF
TRBJ2-7	.	TRBV5-5	.	TGTGCCAGCAGCCCAGATGGCAGGGGTAACGAGCAGTACTTC	CASSPDGRGNEQYF
TRBJ2-1	.	TRBV19	.	TGTGCCAGTAGTATTACGGAGAGCGCCTACAATGAGCAGTTCTTC	CASSITESAYNEQFF
TRBJ1-5	.	TRBV7-2	TRBD1	TGTGCCAGCAGCTTAGACAGGGGAGGTCAGCCCCAGCATTTT	CASSLDRGGQPQHF
TRBJ2-1	.	TRBV28	TRBD1	TGTGCCAGCAGTTTAACCTCCGGGACAGGGTACAATGAGCAGTTCTTC	CASSLTSGTGYNEQFF
TRBJ2-3	once	TRBV27	.	TGTGCCAGCAGTATAACTCGCACAGATACGCAGTATTTT	CASSITRTDTQYF
TRBJ1-5	.	TRBV12-3/TRBV12-4	.	TGTGCCAGCAGTTTAAGCGAACAGCCCCAGCATTTT	CASSLSEQPQHF
TRBJ1-4	once	TRBV9	.	TGTGCCAGCAGCGTAGGGGGCTGGGGGGATGAAAAACTGTTTTTT	CASSVGGWGDEKLFF
TRBJ2-5	.	TRBV4-3	.	TGCGCCAGCAGCCAAGGGGGGCCTACCCAAGAGACCCAGTACTTC	CASSQGGPTQETQYF
TRBJ2-5	.	TRBV27	TRBD2	TGTGCCAGCAGTTTATCCAGACTAGCGGGGACCCAGTACTTC	CASSLSRLAGTQYF
TRBJ1-1	.	TRBV7-9	TRBD1	TGTGCCAGCAGCTTAGCCGGGACAGGGGTTCGCCCAGCTTTCTTT	CASSLAGTGVRPAFF
TRBJ2-1	many	TRBV6-4	TRBD2	TGTGCCAGCAGTGACTCTGGAGGGAGGGCCTACAATGAGCAGTTCTTC	CASSDSGGRAYNEQFF
TRBJ1-2	.	TRBV4-2	TRBD1	TGTGCCAGCAGCCAAGATCAGGGACAGGGGAGCTACACCTTC	CASSQDQGQGSYTF
TRBJ2-2	.	TRBV7-2	TRBD1	TGTGCCAGCAGCCCCTCGACAGGGTACAGCACCGGGGAGCTGTTTTTT	CASSPSTGYSTGELFF
TRBJ2-7	.	TRBV12-3/TRBV12-4	.	TGTGCCAGCAGGTCTTGGGGGGAAGAGCAGTACTTC	CASRSWGEEQYF
TRBJ1-4	.	TRBV5-4	TRBD1	TGTGCCAGCAGCGCCGGGGACAGGGAGAGTGAAAAACTGTTTTTT	CASSAGDRESEKLFF
TRBJ1-2	few	TRBV16	.	TGTGCCAGCAACCCACAGCCGGACAGTGCTAACTATGGCTACACCTTC	CASNPQPDSANYGYTF